The entry that follows covers one TCR beta chain sequence. Its antigen is unidentified. This entry comes from a study of CD8+ T cells in alopecia areata. Study at large: Patients given treatment had severity scored by the percentage of scalp area affected.

Study-wide findings and caveats: Scalp data also include sequences from resident alphabeta T cells of normal skin. Many expanded lesional clones stayed in scalp and blood while on tofacitinib.

As to treatment: oral pan-JAK inhibitor, 5-10 mg twice daily. In alopecia areata patients, both lesional scalp punch biopsies and peripheral blood were collected. Reverse transcribed after extraction, RNA yielded cDNA as the sequencing template. Some clones are missing from TCRdb's copy, which holds only in-frame ones; the method was immunoSEQ multiplex PCR. The sample consists of about 110,000 clones, around 53% of them appearing once. CDR1 is PRHDT and CDR2 is FYEKMQ in the germline V gene (reference sequence). After removal of 5 bases from V and 5 bases from J, the junction contained 7 bases not matched to a gene. The CDR3 loop spans 14 amino acids.

The V and J genes are TRBV13 and TRBJ2-3, with 7 bases aligning to TRBD2. The sequence was obtained from a human donor with alopecia areata. Specimen: CD8+ T cells sorted from blood, collected at week 24, from a patient treated with tofacitinib. The CDR3 spells CASSGSGEGDTQYF. The CDR3 DNA is TGTGCCAGCAGCGGGAGCGGGGAAGGAGATACGCAGTATTTT.